The text below deals with one T cell receptor beta chain. Its antigen is currently not known. Base-call qualities are not available, and no considerably larger clone is one nucleotide away. This specimen includes other DNA sequences encoding the same CDR3. The donors were healthy, HIV-negative adults who had no recently reported acute infections or vaccinations. Only Caucasian adults living in Nashville, Tennessee, USA were represented among the donors. CD4+ T cells were enriched by magnetic negative selection; naive cells were then positively selected on CD45RA, and the negative fraction formed the memory subset. Blood was obtained by leukapheresis, after which PBMCs were separated by Ficoll-Histopaque density gradient centrifugation and cryopreserved in liquid nitrogen vapor phase. Analytical flow cytometry was used to check the purity and quantity of every magnetically sorted T cell population. From each sorted fraction, genomic DNA was isolated and quantified by UV absorbance on a Nanodrop 2000c.

This record belongs to a study of shared clonotypes between healthy human individuals (dated by TCRdb to the early 2020s). Study-level background: The cohort comprised two women and a few men aged 18 to 49 years. Blood TCR repertoires of several healthy adults were deeply sequenced to estimate repertoire size and the extent of clonotype sharing between individuals. Leukapheresis yielded between about 0.94 and 10 billion PBMCs per donor. Per donor, three plates each were used for CD4 naive and CD4 memory, two for CD8 naive, and one for CD8 memory. Libraries were prepared and TCR repertoires were sequenced by different laboratories using diverse techniques, in order to increase sequencing depth and limit assay-specific biases. What the research found in general, with its limitations: Because the study included a small number of donors, the genetic and exposure-history diversity represented was limited. Naive subsets generally had larger estimated clonotype richness than memory subsets did. Pairwise subsampling indicated that sequencing depth was expected to affect the degree of clonotype sharing among donors. Sampling was limited to blood, and TCR repertoires in tissue likely differ from TCR repertoires in blood. Sharing across several donors was observed for approximately 5% of naive CD4, under 4% of naive CD8, over 2% of memory CD4, and about 0.4% of memory CD8 clonotypes. Compared with non-shared clonotypes, clonotypes shared by all four sorted-subset donors had higher generation probabilities. Even with the large sequencing depth, rarefaction of the sorted-subset datasets indicated that sequencing was incomplete.

Using the deep immunoSEQ assay, multiplex PCR amplified TCR CDR3 regions from genomic DNA. For each cell subset, the extracted genomic DNA was distributed evenly across all wells of several immunoSEQ 96-well plates, and each plate served as one replicate. For sorted subsets, each replicate PCR was loaded with 200 to 250 ng genomic DNA, equivalent to 25,000 to 35,000 T cell genomes. Purified libraries were quantified with a Qubit 3.0 fluorometer, sized on a Bioanalyzer 2100, and re-quantified with the KAPA Library Quantification kit. Every immunoSEQ 96-well plate was sequenced on a separate single-read 150-cycle Illumina NextSeq 550 flow cell. The authors' analysis ran thus. Because the immunoSEQ output held only junctional sequences and lacked quality scores, the filtering could not match the filtering applied to full-length reads. Sequences were annotated with PyIR, a Python wrapper for IgBLAST v1.9, using IMGT germline references to assign V/J genes and CDR3. Reads with weak V/J assignments (E-value above 1e-6), missing CDR3, stop codons, out-of-frame junctions, or ambiguous translated residues were removed. V3J clonotypes were defined as sequences sharing the same inferred V gene, J gene, and CDR3 amino acid sequence. Percentage overlap between repertoires was calculated by dividing the number of shared unique clonotypes by the size of the smaller repertoire. RTK rarefaction, the Chao1 estimator, and Recon v2.1 estimates of unobserved clonotypes were used to assess repertoire richness. Generation probabilities for all TCRbeta clonotypes obtained by the gDNA method from a few donors were computed using OLGA. Drawn from immuneACCESS, this table holds only the in-frame rearrangements with V and J called that TCRdb kept. Clones are partly lost; checked studies trace under half to an unresolved V gene and leave the rest unexplained. That table supplies the V and J calls and clone size; D and trimming were determined from the DNA. Within this sample are about 2.5 million clones, with around 93% of them counted one time only. The ten largest account for roughly 0.34% of the sample.

V loses 0 bases, J loses 2 bases, and the germline ends lie 6 bases apart. The germline V gene provides CDR1 SGHRS and CDR2 YFSETQ. The CDR3 has 14 amino acids, counting the end cysteine and phenylalanine. Just CDR3 DNA is preserved here, 42 bases in frame from base 1. The sequenced sample was naive CD4+ T cells from PBMCs. The sample's cell subset or site label, in plain terms: CD45RA+ positively selected. This sequence originates from a man aged 18 to 29 in good health. Some clones in this sample may be carry-over from other donors' samples. The V and J segments used are TRBV5-1 and TRBJ1-3; the D gene assignment is ambiguous. This receptor has the CDR3 CASSLVGPGNTIYF. Here is the DNA: TGCGCCAGCAGCTTGGTCGGCCCTGGAAACACCATATATTTT.